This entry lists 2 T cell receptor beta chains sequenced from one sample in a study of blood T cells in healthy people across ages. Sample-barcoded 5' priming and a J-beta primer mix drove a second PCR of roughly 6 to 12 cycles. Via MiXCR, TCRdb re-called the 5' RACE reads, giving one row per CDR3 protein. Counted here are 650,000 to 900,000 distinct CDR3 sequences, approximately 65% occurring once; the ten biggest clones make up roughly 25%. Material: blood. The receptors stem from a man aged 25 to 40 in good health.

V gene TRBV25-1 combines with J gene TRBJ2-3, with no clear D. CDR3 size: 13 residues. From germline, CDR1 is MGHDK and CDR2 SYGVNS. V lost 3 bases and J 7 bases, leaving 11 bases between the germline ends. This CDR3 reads CASSDFYSYTQYF. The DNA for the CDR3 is TGTGCCAGCAGTGATTTTTATTCATATACGCAGTATTTT.

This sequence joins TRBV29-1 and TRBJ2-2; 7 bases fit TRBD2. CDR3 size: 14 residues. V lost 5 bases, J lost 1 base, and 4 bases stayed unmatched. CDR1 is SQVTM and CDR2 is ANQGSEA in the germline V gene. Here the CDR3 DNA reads TGCAGCGTTAACCGCGGGGGGAACACCGGGGAGCTGTTTTTT. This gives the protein CSVNRGGNTGELFF.